The next 20 T cell receptor beta chains were all read from a single sample in a study of control samples from healthy donors and cancer patients. Method: immunoSEQ multiplex PCR; TCRdb's copy keeps in-frame clones and lacks some. The table records 150,000 to 200,000 clones, 85% to 90% of them present only once. Specimen: blood. Receptors were obtained from a man younger than 40 in good health.

V usage is TRBV6-5 and J usage is TRBJ1-2; D gene unclear. The CDR3 is made up of 13 amino acids. The V gene lost 7 bases and the J gene lost 1 base, with 10 bases spanning the gap. Germline CDR1 and CDR2: MNHEY and SVGAGI. The CDR3 spells CASTYAVNYGYTF. The CDR3 bases are TGTGCCAGCACCTACGCCGTTAACTATGGCTACACCTTC.

This chain joins TRBV7-9 and TRBJ2-1; D not resolved. The CDR3 consists of 15 residues. Per the germline V gene, CDR1 is SEHNR and CDR2 is FQNEAQ (reference sequence). V lost 6 bases, J lost 1 base, and 13 bases lay in between. The CDR3 spells CASSSQFFSYNEQFF. DNA for the CDR3: TGTGCCAGCAGTTCTCAGTTTTTTTCCTACAATGAGCAGTTCTTC.

This chain uses TRBV2 with TRBJ1-5; 8 positions agree with TRBD1. Looked up from germline, CDR1 is SNHLY and CDR2 is FYNNEI. There are 17 residues in the CDR3. The V segment lost 6 bases and the J segment 4 bases; nucleotides outside the gene matches: 14. For the CDR3, the DNA is TGTGCCAGCAGCCCCCAGCTAGACAGGGGCGCTAATCAGCCCCAGCATTTT. It translates to CASSPQLDRGANQPQHF.

Concerning this clone: Its ends do not fully match the called genes, so a read error is possible. The chain couples TRBV5-1 to TRBJ2-1; D is possibly TRBD1 (5 bases). Germline V gene sequence: CDR1 SGHRS, CDR2 YFSETQ. The CDR3 contains 15 residues. The CDR3, as DNA: TGCACCAGCAGCTTGGGCAGGGCAGTTTACAATGAGCAGTTCTTC. It encodes CTSSLGRAVYNEQFF.

This chain connects TRBV2 to TRBJ1-4; D not certain. Trimming took off 6 bases at V and 3 bases at J, with 11 bases between the two ends. CDR3 size: 14 residues. Per germline, CDR1 SNHLY and CDR2 FYNNEI. CDR3: CASRGKGPNEKLFF. The CDR3 DNA is TGTGCCAGCAGGGGGAAGGGTCCTAATGAAAAACTGTTTTTT.

The rearrangement links TRBV6-5 to TRBJ2-7; 10 nucleotides agree with TRBD1. This CDR3 is built from 15 residues. Germline V CDR1 and CDR2: MNHEY, SVGAGI. Losses at the gene ends were 7 bases for V and 3 bases for J; bases not matched to a gene: 9. The CDR3 is CASKNQGTGDYEQYF. The CDR3 DNA is TGTGCCAGCAAAAACCAAGGGACAGGGGACTACGAGCAGTACTTC.

The CDR3 loop is CSARREDFQYF. The DNA for the CDR3 is TGCAGTGCTAGGCGGGAGGATTTTCAGTACTTC. The chain is built from TRBV20-1 and TRBJ2-7; TRBD2 aligns across 8 bases. V shed 3 bases, J shed 10 bases, and the junction held 5 bases outside the gene matches. CDR3 length: 11 residues. From germline, CDR1 is DFQATT and CDR2 SNEGSKA (reference sequence).

This clone has only a few counts. The chain couples TRBV7-2 to TRBJ2-3; 7 bases match TRBD1. Trimming cost V 5 bases and J 4 bases; bases outside gene matches: 3. Germline CDR1 and CDR2: SGHTA and FQGNSA. The CDR3 runs to 13 residues. In DNA, the CDR3 is TGTGCCAGCAGCAACCAGGGGGCAGATACGCAGTATTTT. Encoded protein: CASSNQGADTQYF.

V and J are TRBV19 and TRBJ2-5; D unresolved. Per the germline V gene, CDR1 is LNHDA and CDR2 is SQIVND (reference sequence). V was pared by 3 bases and J by 3 bases, with 8 bases between. The CDR3 has 13 residues. Written as DNA, the CDR3 is TGTGCCAGTAGTATGTACACCGAAGAGACCCAGTACTTC. This encodes CASSMYTEETQYF.

The chain carries TRBV6-2 or TRBV6-3 and TRBJ1-5; D is undetermined. Germline assignment: CDR1 MNHEY and CDR2 SVGEGT. V was pared by 2 bases and J by 4 bases, with 15 bases between. This CDR3 is 16 amino acids long. The CDR3 region is CASSYLLGGLNQPQHF. Here the CDR3 DNA reads TGTGCCAGCAGTTACCTCTTAGGAGGACTTAATCAGCCCCAGCATTTT.

The chain employs TRBV6-4 and TRBJ1-2; D ambiguous. The germline CDR1 and CDR2 sequences are MRHNA and SNTAGT. Trimming left V 6 bases short and J 0 bases short, with 17 bases between. This CDR3 has 16 residues. CDR3 loop: CASRIASPEPNYGYTF. The CDR3 DNA reads TGTGCCAGCAGGATAGCTAGTCCGGAACCTAACTATGGCTACACCTTC.

This clone showed up just once. The chain combines TRBV28 with TRBJ2-5; TRBD1 or TRBD2 may be the D gene (5 bases each). Germline V lookup: CDR1 MDHEN, CDR2 SYDVKM. The V end lost 4 bases, the J end lost 5 bases, and 17 bases lay between the germline ends. This CDR3 has 15 amino acids. Written as DNA, the CDR3 is TGTGCCAGCAGTTCCCCGGGGCGGGTTGAGGAGACCCAGTACTTC. It codes for CASSSPGRVEETQYF.

This chain connects TRBV3-1 (or the pseudogene TRBV3-2) to TRBJ1-1, with no clear D. Looked up from germline, CDR1 is LGHDT and CDR2 is YNNKEL (reference sequence). Trimming took 8 bases from V and 6 from J, leaving 16 bases between them. This CDR3 region has 13 residues. CDR3 nucleotides: TGTGCCAGCTCACAAGGACCGGCCCCTGAAGCTTTCTTT. This codes for CASSQGPAPEAFF.

The genes are TRBV27 and TRBJ1-2; D is unresolved. There are 16 residues in the CDR3. Germline CDR1 is MNHEY and CDR2 is SMNVEV (reference sequence). V was pared by 6 bases and J by 1 base, with 18 bases between. CDR3 in amino acids: CASRTTYSFLNYGYTF. The CDR3 region has the DNA TGTGCCAGCAGGACGACTTACAGTTTCCTTAACTATGGCTACACCTTC.

The gene calls are TRBV6-2 or TRBV6-3 and TRBJ2-6; D uncertain. Germline CDR1 MNHEY, CDR2 SVGEGT. The ends were cut back, 2 bases at V and 0 bases at J, with 11 bases in the middle. The CDR3 is 17 residues long. The CDR3 nucleotides read TGTGCCAGCAGTTACCTTAGACGCAACTCTGGGGCCAACGTCCTGACTTTC. It is translated as CASSYLRRNSGANVLTF.

V usage is TRBV28 and J usage is TRBJ2-1, with TRBD2 matching 7 bases. CDR3 length equals 17 residues. CDR1 and CDR2 (germline): MDHEN, SYDVKM. V lost 6 bases to trimming and J lost 0 bases; unmatched junction nucleotides: 11. The CDR3 coding sequence is TGTGCCAGCAGCCACGGCGTAGCGGGCCCCTCCTACAATGAGCAGTTCTTC. The encoded protein is CASSHGVAGPSYNEQFF.

The J gene is TRBJ2-3, the V gene TRBV20-1; 7 nucleotides line up with TRBD1. The V segment lost 4 bases and the J segment 4 bases; nucleotides outside the gene matches: 5. The CDR3 consists of 13 residues. Germline V gene data show CDR1 as DFQATT and CDR2 as SNEGSKA (reference sequence). CDR3 in DNA: TGCAGTGCTAATGACAGGGTGTCAGATACGCAGTATTTT. Translated, it gives CSANDRVSDTQYF.

The gene calls are TRBV11-2 and TRBJ2-5; 12 nucleotides align to TRBD2. Losses at the gene ends were 4 bases for V and 2 bases for J; bases not matched to a gene: 8. Germline values: CDR1 SGHAT, CDR2 FQNNGV. CDR3 length: 17 amino acids. As DNA, the CDR3 is TGTGCCAGCAGCTGGAGACTAGCGGGAGTTAGGCAAGAGACCCAGTACTTC. Protein product: CASSWRLAGVRQETQYF.

This clone has just one count. V and J are TRBV20-1 and TRBJ2-1; TRBD1 aligns across 9 bases. The CDR3 spans 16 residues. Germline assignment: CDR1 DFQATT and CDR2 SNEGSKA (reference sequence). The trim removed 3 bases at V and 4 bases at J, leaving 10 bases unmatched. The CDR3 DNA reads TGCAGTGCTAGTCCCGGGACAGGGAAACCTTACAATGAGCAGTTCTTC. It encodes CSASPGTGKPYNEQFF.

The rearrangement uses TRBV6-5 and TRBJ2-1, with D possibly being TRBD2 (6 bases). From germline, CDR1 is MNHEY and CDR2 SVGAGI. This CDR3 comprises 15 residues. V was clipped by 10 bases and J by 3 bases, with 19 bases between them. CDR3 coding DNA: TGTGCCACCCTACGTGGGGGAGCGGGCTACAATGAGCAGTTCTTC. Protein product: CATLRGGAGYNEQFF.